The rows below give T cell receptor beta chains drawn from one sample of a study of T cells after yellow fever vaccination. MiXCR was run by TCRdb on the 5' RACE reads, yielding one entry per CDR3 protein. The table lists hundreds of thousands of distinct CDR3 sequences, about 19% of them singletons. The input for sequencing was PBMCs, taken 15 days after the yellow fever booster vaccination. These receptors all stem from a man in his thirties or forties who received the YFV17D yellow fever vaccine. Each CDR3 is given with its conserved first and last residue. The D gene is left open where the match is weak. Clone size is stated in some rows and not others, as once, few, many or a class when expanded.

d_gene	abundance	v_gene	j_gene	CDR3aa	CDR3nt
NA	NA	TRBV20-1	TRBJ2-2	CSAGGEGAGELFF	TGCAGTGCTGGGGGAGAGGGCGCCGGGGAGCTGTTTTTT
NA	few	TRBV10-3	TRBJ1-3	CAISDGGNTIYF	TGTGCCATCAGCGACGGTGGAAACACCATATATTTT
NA	NA	TRBV12-3/TRBV12-4	TRBJ2-2	CASSTREHGELFF	TGTGCCAGCAGCACACGGGAGCACGGGGAGCTGTTTTTT
TRBD2	NA	TRBV11-2	TRBJ2-1	CASSRPGTSGHGSSYNEQFF	TGTGCCAGCAGCCGTCCCGGGACTAGCGGCCACGGTAGCTCCTACAATGAGCAGTTCTTC
TRBD2	NA	TRBV4-1	TRBJ2-3	CASSVTGGGRDTQYF	TGCGCCAGCAGCGTAACGGGAGGGGGGAGAGATACGCAGTATTTT
NA	NA	TRBV25-1	TRBJ2-7	CASSDRPDEQYF	TGTGCCAGCAGTGACCGCCCCGACGAGCAGTACTTC
NA	few	TRBV7-9	TRBJ1-5	CASSSGIRQPQHF	TGTGCCAGCAGCTCCGGGATCCGGCAGCCCCAGCATTTT
NA	few	TRBV18	TRBJ2-2	CASSTPNTGELFF	TGTGCCAGCTCAACCCCGAACACCGGGGAGCTGTTTTTT
NA	NA	TRBV12-5	TRBJ2-1	CASGLSVGNEQFF	TGTGCTAGTGGCCTCAGCGTGGGAAATGAGCAGTTCTTC
NA	NA	TRBV28	TRBJ2-7	CASRGGLGYEQYF	TGTGCCAGCAGGGGGGGTTTAGGCTACGAGCAGTACTTC
TRBD2	NA	TRBV20-1	TRBJ2-1	CSARSVTGGGQFF	TGCAGTGCTAGATCGGTGACGGGAGGAGGGCAGTTCTTC
NA	NA	TRBV7-2	TRBJ2-3	CASNRDFTDTQYF	TGTGCCAGCAACCGGGATTTCACAGATACGCAGTATTTT
NA	NA	TRBV12-5	TRBJ2-1	CASGNTGNNEQFF	TGTGCTAGTGGAAATACTGGAAACAATGAGCAGTTCTTC
NA	few	TRBV7-3	TRBJ2-2	CASSSQRGELFF	TGTGCCAGCAGCTCCCAACGGGGGGAGCTGTTTTTT
NA	few	TRBV12-3/TRBV12-4	TRBJ1-5	CASSPTGQEPQHF	TGTGCCAGCAGTCCCACGGGCCAAGAGCCCCAGCATTTT
NA	NA	TRBV5-4	TRBJ2-5	CASSLNPMDEETQYF	TGTGCCAGCAGCTTGAATCCAATGGATGAGGAGACCCAGTACTTC
TRBD1	many	TRBV24-1	TRBJ2-2	CATSDSGQAGELFF	TGTGCCACCAGTGATTCTGGACAGGCTGGGGAGCTGTTTTTT
NA	few	TRBV3-1	TRBJ2-7	CASSRGDGSYEQYF	TGTGCCAGCAGCCGCGGGGACGGTTCCTACGAGCAGTACTTC
NA	NA	TRBV10-3	TRBJ1-4	CASTSSPANEKLFF	TGTGCCTCAACCTCCAGTCCAGCTAATGAAAAACTGTTTTTT
NA	few	TRBV7-9	TRBJ2-1	CASSPRMHEQFF	TGTGCCAGCAGCCCACGTATGCATGAGCAGTTCTTC
NA	few	TRBV2	TRBJ1-1	CASSETRQYTEAFF	TGTGCCAGCAGTGAGACCCGACAGTACACTGAAGCTTTCTTT
NA	NA	TRBV10-2	TRBJ2-7	CASSESMLSLRGHEQYF	TGCGCCAGCAGTGAGTCGATGCTTTCGTTACGAGGGCACGAGCAGTACTTC
TRBD1	NA	TRBV27	TRBJ2-7	CASSLSGQADYEQYF	TGTGCCAGCAGTTTATCGGGACAGGCAGACTACGAGCAGTACTTC
TRBD1	few	TRBV7-2	TRBJ2-1	CASSPDRVMDEQFF	TGTGCCAGCAGCCCCGACAGGGTAATGGATGAGCAGTTCTTC
NA	few	TRBV9	TRBJ2-2	CASSGSAGFGTGELFF	TGTGCCAGCAGCGGGTCCGCAGGGTTTGGCACCGGGGAGCTGTTTTTT
NA	NA	TRBV15	TRBJ1-1	CATSRDLRTEAFF	TGTGCCACCAGCAGAGACCTACGGACTGAAGCTTTCTTT
TRBD2	few	TRBV3-1	TRBJ2-2	CASSQPLAGGPNTGELFF	TGTGCCAGCAGCCAACCCTTAGCGGGAGGGCCGAACACCGGGGAGCTGTTTTTT
NA	few	TRBV7-9	TRBJ2-1	CASSLVGASGEQFF	TGTGCCAGCAGCTTAGTGGGCGCGTCGGGTGAGCAGTTCTTC
NA	NA	TRBV15	TRBJ2-5	CATSRQARKAETQYF	TGTGCCACCAGCAGGCAGGCTAGGAAAGCAGAGACCCAGTACTTC
TRBD2	NA	TRBV7-6	TRBJ2-2	CASSRTPSTSGNTGELFF	TGTGCCAGCAGCCGAACCCCGTCGACTAGCGGGAACACCGGGGAGCTGTTTTTT
NA	NA	TRBV29-1	TRBJ2-1	CSGAPGAGSNEQFF	TGCAGCGGAGCCCCGGGGGCGGGTTCAAATGAGCAGTTCTTC